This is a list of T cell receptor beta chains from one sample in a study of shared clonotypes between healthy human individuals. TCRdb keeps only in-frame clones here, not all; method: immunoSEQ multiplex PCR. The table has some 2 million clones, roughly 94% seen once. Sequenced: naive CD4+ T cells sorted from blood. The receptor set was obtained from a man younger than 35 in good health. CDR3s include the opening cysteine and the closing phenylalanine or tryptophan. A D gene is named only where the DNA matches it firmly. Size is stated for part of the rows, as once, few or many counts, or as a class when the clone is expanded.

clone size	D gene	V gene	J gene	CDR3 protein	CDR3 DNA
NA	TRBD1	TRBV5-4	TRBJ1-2	CASSPDRGGVYGYTF	TGTGCCAGCAGCCCGGACAGGGGGGGCGTCTATGGCTACACCTTC
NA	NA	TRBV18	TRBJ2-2	CASSPTTSGELFF	TGTGCCAGCTCACCGACGACATCCGGGGAGCTGTTTTTT
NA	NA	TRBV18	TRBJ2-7	CASSPEAILSSYEQYF	TGTGCCAGCTCACCAGAGGCAATTTTATCCTCCTACGAGCAGTACTTC
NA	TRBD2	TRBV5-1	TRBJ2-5	CASSSAGETQYF	TGCGCCAGCAGCTCAGCGGGGGAGACCCAGTACTTC
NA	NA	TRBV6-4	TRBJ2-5	CASSDLPGGKETQYF	TGTGCCAGCAGTGACCTCCCCGGGGGCAAAGAGACCCAGTACTTC
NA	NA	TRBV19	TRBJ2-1	CASSIAGPQFF	TGTGCCAGTAGTATAGCGGGTCCCCAGTTCTTC
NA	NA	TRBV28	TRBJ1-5	CASCSNQPQHF	TGTGCCAGCTGTAGCAATCAGCCCCAGCATTTT
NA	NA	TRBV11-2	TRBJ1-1	CASSLVRQLTEAFF	TGTGCCAGCAGCTTAGTCAGACAGCTCACTGAAGCTTTCTTT
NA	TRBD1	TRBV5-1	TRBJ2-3	CASSWGQGTGLIYTDTQYF	TGCGCCAGCAGCTGGGGACAGGGCACAGGACTAATCTACACAGATACGCAGTATTTT
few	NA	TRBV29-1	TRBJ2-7	CSVEGPYEQYF	TGCAGCGTTGAAGGACCCTACGAGCAGTACTTC
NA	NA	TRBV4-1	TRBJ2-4	CASSQARSGVIAKNIQYF	TGCGCCAGCAGCCAAGCCCGATCCGGGGTTATAGCCAAAAACATTCAGTACTTC
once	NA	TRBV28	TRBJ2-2	CASKGPGQGPTGELFF	TGTGCCAGCAAGGGACCAGGGCAGGGACCCACCGGGGAGCTGTTTTTT
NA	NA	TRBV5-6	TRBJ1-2	CASSRHGANYGYTF	TGTGCCAGCAGCCGACACGGAGCTAACTATGGCTACACCTTC
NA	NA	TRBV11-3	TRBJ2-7	CASSFSVMAEQYF	TGTGCCAGCAGCTTCAGTGTCATGGCGGAGCAGTACTTC
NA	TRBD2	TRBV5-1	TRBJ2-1	CASSLVLAGVPPFDEQFF	TGCGCCAGCAGCTTAGTACTAGCGGGAGTACCGCCTTTTGATGAGCAGTTCTTC
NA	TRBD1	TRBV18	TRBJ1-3	CASSQGTGRTGNTIYF	TGTGCCAGCTCACAGGGGACAGGACGAACTGGAAACACCATATATTTT
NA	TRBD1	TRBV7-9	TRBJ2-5	CASSLGDRGYQETQYF	TGTGCCAGCAGCTTAGGCGACAGGGGGTACCAAGAGACCCAGTACTTC
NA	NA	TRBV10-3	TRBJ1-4	CAIKPTGNEKLFF	TGTGCCATCAAGCCGACTGGGAATGAAAAACTGTTTTTT
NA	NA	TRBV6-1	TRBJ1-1	CASRLDPLNTEAFF	TGTGCCAGCCGCCTAGACCCCCTGAACACTGAAGCTTTCTTT
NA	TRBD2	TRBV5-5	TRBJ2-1	CASSWTSGGSSYNEQFF	TGTGCCAGCAGCTGGACTAGCGGGGGTAGCTCCTACAATGAGCAGTTCTTC
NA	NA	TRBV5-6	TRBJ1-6	CASSLARGDVSPLHF	TGTGCCAGCAGCTTGGCCCGGGGGGACGTTTCACCCCTCCACTTT
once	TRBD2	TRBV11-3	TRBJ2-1	CASSLDGTSFDEQFF	TGTGCCAGCAGCTTGGACGGGACTAGCTTCGATGAGCAGTTCTTC
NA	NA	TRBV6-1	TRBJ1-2	CASSEETGIGYTF	TGTGCCAGCAGTGAAGAAACGGGAATTGGCTACACCTTC
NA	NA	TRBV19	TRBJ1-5	CASSIVGGQPQHF	TGTGCCAGTAGTATAGTGGGGGGACAGCCCCAGCATTTT
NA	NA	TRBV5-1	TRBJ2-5	CASSFPSQETQYF	TGCGCCAGCAGCTTTCCTAGCCAAGAGACCCAGTACTTC
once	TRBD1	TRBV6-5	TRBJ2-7	CASSPRDRVHEQYF	TGTGCCAGCAGTCCCCGGGACAGAGTCCACGAGCAGTACTTC
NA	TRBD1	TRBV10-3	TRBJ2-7	CAITRDSSYEQYF	TGTGCCATCACTCGGGACAGCTCCTACGAGCAGTACTTC
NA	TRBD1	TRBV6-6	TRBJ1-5	CASSPYGTGRNQPQHF	TGTGCCAGCAGTCCATATGGGACAGGGAGAAATCAGCCCCAGCATTTT
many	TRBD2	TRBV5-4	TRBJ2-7	CASSSPGLATSYEQYF	TGTGCCAGCAGCTCCCCGGGACTAGCCACCTCCTACGAGCAGTACTTC
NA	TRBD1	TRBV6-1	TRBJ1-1	CASSLTGATEAFF	TGTGCCAGCAGTCTGACAGGGGCCACTGAAGCTTTCTTT
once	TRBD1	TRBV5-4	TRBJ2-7	CASSFGTGLYEQYF	TGTGCCAGCAGCTTCGGGACAGGGCTCTACGAGCAGTACTTC
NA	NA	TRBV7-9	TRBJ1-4	CASERGSGYGEKLFF	TGTGCCAGCGAGAGAGGTTCGGGGTATGGTGAAAAACTGTTTTTT
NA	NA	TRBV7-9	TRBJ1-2	CASSLAQAIGYTF	TGTGCCAGCAGCTTAGCACAGGCTATCGGCTACACCTTC
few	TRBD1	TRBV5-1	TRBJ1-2	CASSSTGDYGYTF	TGCGCCAGCAGCTCTACAGGGGACTATGGCTACACCTTC
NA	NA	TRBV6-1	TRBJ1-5	CASCGGPTLEQPQHF	TGTGCCAGCTGCGGGGGGCCTACCTTGGAGCAGCCCCAGCATTTT
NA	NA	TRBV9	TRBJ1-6	CASSSPRAGEYNSPLHF	TGTGCCAGCAGCTCACCCAGGGCGGGAGAATATAATTCACCCCTCCACTTT
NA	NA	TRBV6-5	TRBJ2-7	CASRGPGAYEQYF	TGTGCCAGCAGGGGTCCGGGTGCCTACGAGCAGTACTTC
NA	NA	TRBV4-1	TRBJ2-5	CASSQEQGRKTQYF	TGCGCCAGCAGCCAAGAACAGGGCCGGAAGACCCAGTACTTC
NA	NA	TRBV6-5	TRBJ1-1	CASSRGGVNTEAFF	TGTGCCAGCAGTAGGGGGGGCGTGAACACTGAAGCTTTCTTT